What follows describes a single TCR beta chain. Its antigen is not known. Thymus tissue for the work was resected from patients undergoing corrective heart surgery. This sample is drawn from a study of human thymus T cells. Assay used: immunoSEQ multiplex PCR; TCRdb lists only in-frame clones, some missing. This table holds about 120,000 clones, around 94% found once. General study points: Thymic repertoires from unrelated individuals overlapped highly, related research reported.

The CDR3 contains 16 residues. V gave up 5 bases and J gave up 4 bases; unmatched junction bases: 12. Germline CDR1 and CDR2: MNHNY and SVGAGI (reference sequence). The origin of this receptor is a boy younger than two with a congenital heart defect but otherwise immunologically healthy. The sequenced sample was thymus tissue. The chain joins TRBV6-6 to TRBJ2-7; 9 positions match TRBD2. CDR3 nucleotide sequence: TGTGCCAGCAGTAACCCGGGACTAGCAGTTCCTTACGAGCAGTACTTC. Translation gives CASSNPGLAVPYEQYF.